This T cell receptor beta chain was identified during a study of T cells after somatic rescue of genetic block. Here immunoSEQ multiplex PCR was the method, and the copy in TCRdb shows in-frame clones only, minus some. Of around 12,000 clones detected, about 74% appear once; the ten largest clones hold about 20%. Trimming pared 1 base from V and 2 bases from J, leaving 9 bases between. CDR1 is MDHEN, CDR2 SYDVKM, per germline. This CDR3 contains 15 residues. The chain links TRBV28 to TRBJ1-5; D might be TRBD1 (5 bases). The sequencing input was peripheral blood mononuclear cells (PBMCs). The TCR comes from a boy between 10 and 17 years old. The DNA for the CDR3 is TGTGCCAGCAGTTTATCCGGGGCTGGCAATCAGCCCCAGCATTTT. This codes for CASSLSGAGNQPQHF. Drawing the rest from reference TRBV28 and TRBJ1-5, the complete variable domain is DVKVTQSSRYLVKRTGEKVFLECVQDMDHENMFWYRQDPGLGLRLIYFSYDVKMKEKGDIPEGYSVSREKKERFSLILESASTNQTSMYLCASSLSGAGNQPQHFGDGTRLSIL.